A selection of T cell receptor beta chains follows, all from one sample in a study of Graves' ophthalmopathy and Graves' hyperthyroidism. In TCRdb, the multiplex PCR reads were re-called with MiXCR into one record per CDR3 protein. The sample holds 300,000 to 400,000 distinct CDR3 sequences, approximately 18% seen once. The sequenced material came from peripheral blood. The source of these receptors is an adult woman with stable Graves' hyperthyroidism. Both conserved end residues are trimmed from each CDR3.

v_call: TRBV12-3/TRBV12-4
j_call: TRBJ1-5
cdr3_aa: ASSPTSQGPNQPQH

v_call: TRBV4-1
j_call: TRBJ1-5
cdr3_aa: ASSQGGVRVQPQH

v_call: TRBV6-2/TRBV6-3
j_call: TRBJ1-2
cdr3_aa: ASSLPSNYGYT

v_call: TRBV9
j_call: TRBJ2-2
cdr3_aa: ASSEQQTELF

v_call: TRBV12-3/TRBV12-4
j_call: TRBJ2-7
cdr3_aa: ASSPTGAGALGEQY

v_call: TRBV29-1
j_call: TRBJ1-2
cdr3_aa: SVGALQNYGYT

v_call: TRBV6-1
j_call: TRBJ1-1
cdr3_aa: ASRSRRGTMNTEAF

v_call: TRBV7-6
j_call: TRBJ2-7
cdr3_aa: ASSSLGQGTYEQY

v_call: TRBV28
j_call: TRBJ2-2
cdr3_aa: ASDQEGDNTGELF

v_call: TRBV20-1
j_call: TRBJ1-5
cdr3_aa: SVLTVGNQPQH

v_call: TRBV28
j_call: TRBJ2-7
cdr3_aa: ASSYPSARETEQY

v_call: TRBV13
j_call: TRBJ2-7
cdr3_aa: ASSLRTSGSLYEQY

v_call: TRBV19
j_call: TRBJ1-1
cdr3_aa: ASRNRDLGEAF

v_call: TRBV19
j_call: TRBJ1-1
cdr3_aa: ASSIVAGDRAF

v_call: TRBV27
j_call: TRBJ1-1
cdr3_aa: ASSGGPNTEAF

v_call: TRBV6-1
j_call: TRBJ2-5
cdr3_aa: ASRKTGLSAQY

v_call: TRBV10-3
j_call: TRBJ1-2
cdr3_aa: AISLRGTGYGYT

v_call: TRBV27
j_call: TRBJ2-7
cdr3_aa: ASSSLGTSPSYEQY

v_call: TRBV6-6
j_call: TRBJ2-5
cdr3_aa: ASSYPLGTGGQETQY

v_call: TRBV5-1
j_call: TRBJ2-5
cdr3_aa: ASSLVSRKEETQY

v_call: TRBV2
j_call: TRBJ2-7
cdr3_aa: ASETDGPYEQY

v_call: TRBV7-2
j_call: TRBJ1-2
cdr3_aa: ASSPRQRLYGYT

v_call: TRBV20-1
j_call: TRBJ2-1
cdr3_aa: SATLGSPGANEQF

v_call: TRBV12-5
j_call: TRBJ1-1
cdr3_aa: ASGDRVGEAF

v_call: TRBV12-3/TRBV12-4
j_call: TRBJ2-7
cdr3_aa: ASSRMEGPSYEQY

v_call: TRBV18
j_call: TRBJ2-7
cdr3_aa: ASSPSIGVSYEQY

v_call: TRBV6-1
j_call: TRBJ2-5
cdr3_aa: ASIPRGFGDSLTQY

v_call: TRBV6-2/TRBV6-3
j_call: TRBJ1-5
cdr3_aa: ASGQWDRYQPQH

v_call: TRBV7-3
j_call: TRBJ2-5
cdr3_aa: ASSPLAGWETQY

v_call: TRBV20-1
j_call: TRBJ2-7
cdr3_aa: SAVTSGSYEQY

v_call: TRBV11-1
j_call: TRBJ2-4
cdr3_aa: ASSFFLVASGPLAKNIQY

v_call: TRBV4-3
j_call: TRBJ2-5
cdr3_aa: ASSQERAETQY

v_call: TRBV29-1
j_call: TRBJ1-1
cdr3_aa: SVVDRGLMNTEAF

v_call: TRBV4-3
j_call: TRBJ2-2
cdr3_aa: ASSQLRGASGELF

v_call: TRBV4-1
j_call: TRBJ2-3
cdr3_aa: ASSQERTSGWRIDTQY

v_call: TRBV12-3/TRBV12-4
j_call: TRBJ1-1
cdr3_aa: ASRGGGNTEAF

v_call: TRBV6-1
j_call: TRBJ1-1
cdr3_aa: ASSESRGTEAF

v_call: TRBV28
j_call: TRBJ2-7
cdr3_aa: ATESYEQY

v_call: TRBV7-9
j_call: TRBJ1-5
cdr3_aa: ASSQGPVSNQPQH

v_call: TRBV11-2
j_call: TRBJ2-7
cdr3_aa: ASSPGTSGGYEQY